The clone carrying this TCR beta chain occurred a few times. Its antigen is not known. This entry comes from a study of human T cells and chemical hapten exposure. On the study more broadly: Sensitization involved placing 2% DPC onto a 2 cm by 2 cm region of upper inner arm skin.

Time point of the sample: patch test 1, 2 weeks after DPC sensitization. The treatment here: therapeutic diphenylcyclopropenone sensitization with weekly scalp DPC. Staff drew blood before applying each patch test. In the library, unique molecular identifiers were attached to individual cDNA molecules. TCRdb re-called the RACE reads through MiXCR, storing one row per CDR3 protein. Of 380,000 or so distinct CDR3 sequences in the sample, approximately 5% were seen once. General observations from the study: Counts of TCRs above 1 in 1000 frequency stayed unchanged with DPC sensitization.

CDR1 and CDR2 from the germline V gene are DFQATT and SNEGSKA (reference sequence). V was clipped by 5 bases and J by 1 base, with 12 bases between them. This CDR3 spans 14 amino acids. The chain combines TRBV20-1 with TRBJ2-1; the D gene is possibly TRBD2 (5 bases). The sequencing here drew on whole blood, taken in connection with sensitization to the hapten diphenylcyclopropenone (DPC). The clonotype was recovered from a woman in her forties or fifties with alopecia areata. Some clones in this sample may be carry-over from other donors' samples. The CDR3 reads CSAPRGLSYNEQFF. In DNA form, the CDR3 reads TGCAGTGCTCCCCGCGGGTTATCCTACAATGAGCAGTTCTTC.